This T cell receptor (beta chain) appears in the sequencing data of a study of control samples from healthy donors and cancer patients (dated by TCRdb to 2018 to 2020). The library relied on the immunoSEQ multiplex PCR assay. TCRdb obtained this table from immuneACCESS and retained in-frame rearrangements with V and J assigned. These tables miss some clones; where compared with another copy, unresolved V genes account for less than half of the shortfall, and the remainder is unexplained. The sample includes about 120,000 clones, with over 80% observed a single time. Clones ranked in the top ten supply 0.55% to 0.65% of the sample. This clone appeared a single time. Its antigen is currently not known. Per-base quality was not reported, and no clone a single base away is much larger than it. From its cysteine to its phenylalanine, the CDR3 spans 15 amino acids. This entry keeps only the CDR3 DNA: 45 bases, framed from base 1. CDR1 SGHNT and CDR2 YENEEA are derived from the germline V gene. At the junction V is shortened by 1 base and J by 6 bases, with 12 bases in between.

The clonotype comes from a man at least 80 years old with head and neck cancer. The material sequenced was PBMCs. The chain joins TRBV11-3 to TRBJ2-2; possibly the D gene is TRBD1, per 8 matching bases. In nucleotides, the sequence is TGTGCCAGCAGCTTAGGACAGGGGAGGGCCGGGGAGCTGTTTTTT. Translated, this gives CASSLGQGRAGELFF.